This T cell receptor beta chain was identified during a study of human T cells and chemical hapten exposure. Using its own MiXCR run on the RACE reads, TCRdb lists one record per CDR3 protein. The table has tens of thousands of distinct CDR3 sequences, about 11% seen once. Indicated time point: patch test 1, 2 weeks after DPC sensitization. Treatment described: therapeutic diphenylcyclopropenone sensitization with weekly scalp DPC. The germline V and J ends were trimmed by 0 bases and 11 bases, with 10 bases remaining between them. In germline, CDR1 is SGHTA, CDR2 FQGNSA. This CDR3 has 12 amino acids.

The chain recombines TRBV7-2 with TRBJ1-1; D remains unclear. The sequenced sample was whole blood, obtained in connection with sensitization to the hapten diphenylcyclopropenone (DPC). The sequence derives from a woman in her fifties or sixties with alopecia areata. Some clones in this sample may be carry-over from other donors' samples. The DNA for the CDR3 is TGTGCCAGCAGCTTAGCGCTAGGGAGCGCTTTCTTT. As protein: CASSLALGSAFF.